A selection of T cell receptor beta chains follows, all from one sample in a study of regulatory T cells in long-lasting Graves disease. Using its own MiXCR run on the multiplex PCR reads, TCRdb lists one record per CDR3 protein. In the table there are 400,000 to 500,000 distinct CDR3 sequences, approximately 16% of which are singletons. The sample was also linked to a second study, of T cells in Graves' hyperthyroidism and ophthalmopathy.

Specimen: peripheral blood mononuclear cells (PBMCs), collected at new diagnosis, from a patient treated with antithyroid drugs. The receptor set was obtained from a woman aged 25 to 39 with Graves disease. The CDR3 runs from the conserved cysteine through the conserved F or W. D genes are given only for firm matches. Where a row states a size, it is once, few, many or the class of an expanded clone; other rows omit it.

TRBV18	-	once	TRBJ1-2	TGTGCCAGCTCACCATCGTACAGGCCCGTAGCCGCTAACTATGGCTACACCTTC	CASSPSYRPVAANYGYTF
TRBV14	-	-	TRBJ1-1	TGTGCCAGCAGACAGAGCATGGGCCGGGGGCGCACTGAAGCTTTCTTT	CASRQSMGRGRTEAFF
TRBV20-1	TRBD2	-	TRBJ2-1	TGCAGTGCCAGGCCGGGACTAGCGGGAACCCACAATGAGCAGTTCTTC	CSARPGLAGTHNEQFF
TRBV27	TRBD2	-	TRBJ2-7	TGTGCCAGCAGTTTGTCGGGAGGGTTATACGAGCAGTACTTC	CASSLSGGLYEQYF
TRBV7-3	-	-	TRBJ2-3	TGTGCCAGCAGCCCCGGTCGATCCCGAAACACAGATACGCAGTATTTT	CASSPGRSRNTDTQYF
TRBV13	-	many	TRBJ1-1	TGTGCCAGCAGCTCTCGAGGGATCAGAAACACTGAAGCTTTCTTT	CASSSRGIRNTEAFF
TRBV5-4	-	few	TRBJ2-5	TGTGCCAGCAGCTTGTTGGGCAGCTTACAAGAGACCCAGTACTTC	CASSLLGSLQETQYF
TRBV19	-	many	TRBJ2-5	TGTGCCAGTAGTATGGTTCTAGGGGAGACCCAGTACTTC	CASSMVLGETQYF
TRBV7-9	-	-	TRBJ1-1	TGTGCCGGTGAACGAGGCACTGAAGCTTTCTTT	CAGERGTEAFF
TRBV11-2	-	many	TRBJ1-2	TGTGCCAGCAGCTTATCTGGGTCGGGGGGCTACACCTTC	CASSLSGSGGYTF
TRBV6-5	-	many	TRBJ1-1	TGTGCCAGCAGTTACTCTTTTGCTTCGCAGGACCTAAACATGAACACTGAAGCTTTCTTT	CASSYSFASQDLNMNTEAFF
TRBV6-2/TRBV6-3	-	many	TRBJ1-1	TGTGCCAGCAGTCTACGACAACTTGAAGCTTTCTTT	CASSLRQLEAFF
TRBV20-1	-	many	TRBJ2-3	TGCAGTGCTAGTAGATACGAGAATCAGTATTTT	CSASRYENQYF
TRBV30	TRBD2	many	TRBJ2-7	TGTGCCGTTGCCGGGACTAGCGGGGGACCCTACGAGCAGTACTTC	CAVAGTSGGPYEQYF
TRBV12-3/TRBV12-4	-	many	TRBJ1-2	TGTGCCAGCAGTACACCGACAGACCTCTATGGCTACACCTTC	CASSTPTDLYGYTF
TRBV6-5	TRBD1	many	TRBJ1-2	TGTGCCAGCAGTTCTAAGGGGGCGCGTAGGTCTGGCTACACCTTC	CASSSKGARRSGYTF
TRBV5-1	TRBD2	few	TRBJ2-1	TGCGCCAGCAGCTTACTCCCCCTAGCGGGACCAACAAAGGAGCAGTTCTTC	CASSLLPLAGPTKEQFF
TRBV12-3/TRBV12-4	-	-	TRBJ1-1	TGTGCCAGCAGTTTAGGGGGGTTGAGGGAGCTTGTCTTGAACACTGAAGCTTTCTTT	CASSLGGLRELVLNTEAFF
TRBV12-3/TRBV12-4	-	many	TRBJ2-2	TGTGCCAGCAGCGACAGCCTCTTGGGGAACACCGGGGAGCTGTTTTTT	CASSDSLLGNTGELFF
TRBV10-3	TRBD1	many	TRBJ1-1	TGTGCCATCTCAGACACGACAGGGGCGGCGAACACTGAAGCTTTCTTT	CAISDTTGAANTEAFF